This T cell receptor (beta chain) is from a study of Graves' ophthalmopathy and Graves' hyperthyroidism (dated by TCRdb to 2017 to 2018). Some background on the complete study: Peripheral blood was collected at initial diagnosis, before any treatment. To tell Graves' ophthalmopathy apart from Graves' hyperthyroidism, and to predict which patients would progress to ophthalmopathy, the study relied on TCR beta repertoire signatures. In total, approximately 130 blood samples were TCR-sequenced: some 43 ophthalmopathy, under 80 hyperthyroidism and some 17 hyperthyroidism-to-ophthalmopathy patients. To explore V-J signatures distinguishing ophthalmopathy from hyperthyroidism, a discovery set of under 110 patients (roughly 45 ophthalmopathy, 57 stable hyperthyroidism) was enrolled. An independent validation cohort comprised 18 to 20 hyperthyroidism patients and roughly 15 patients who later progressed from hyperthyroidism to ophthalmopathy. In six hyperthyroidism patients, T-cell repertoires of thyroid tissue and blood were compared. After sampling, hyperthyroidism patients received methimazole starting at 30 mg daily, and ophthalmopathy patients received high-dose intravenous methylprednisolone.

At least ten counts were recorded for this clonotype. What antigen it recognizes has not been identified. No much larger clone is present one base from it, and per-base qualities are unavailable. TCR beta CDR3 regions were amplified from RNA transcripts for repertoire sequencing. HTBI primers and the Qiagen OneStep RT-PCR kit were used in a first-round RT-PCR, which was followed by a second-round multiplex PCR, size selection and purification. Libraries were sequenced paired-end with 100 bp reads on an Illumina HiSeq2000. The authors' pipeline ran thus. SOAPnuke was used to process the reads, removing any read that contained adapters or uncalled bases, had a mean Phred below 15, or lacked an exact match to the constant primer or identifier. COPE v1.2.5 was used to merge the high-quality paired reads. Unique nucleotide sequences were defined as clonotypes and aligned to IMGT TRB V, D and J references using MiTCR v1.1. Only V-J combinations with frequency above 0.0001 were analysed, covering more than 99% of repertoires. For each V-J combination, a TCR clonal expansion and chaos score was defined as F50 clonal expansion divided by the chaos observed in the TCRdist matrix. Welch's t-statistics and random forest were used to reduce the features to 10 to 15 V-J combinations, which were then used as input to a naive Bayes classifier. The Morisita-Horn index was used to measure how similar the thyroid and blood repertoires were. The public reads were quality trimmed at Q25 with fastp and then assembled into clones with MiXCR by TCRdb, keeping productive beta chains. Rows are combined by CDR3 protein, so each entry shows the most common genes and DNA. What appears here as the V and J calls and clone size reflects TCRdb's work, not the paper's. A total of 740,000 or so distinct CDR3 sequences appear in this sample, 40% of them only once. The top ten clones comprise 40% to 45% of the sample.

General study outcomes and caveats: Most expanded thyroid clonotypes with a frequency above 0.001 also appeared in blood, which suggests that blood repertoires may reflect the immune response in the thyroid. No statistical method was used to predetermine the sample size, and group allocation was not hidden from the investigators. In validation, the model predicted ophthalmopathy progression with 70.59% sensitivity and roughly 72% specificity; more than ten predicted patients were CT-confirmed with GO in a median of around 6 months. The 13-signature model separated ophthalmopathy from stable hyperthyroidism with 85% to 90% sensitivity and around 81% specificity in cross-validation, and 80%/75% in the test set.

Ophthalmopathy patients were characterized by moderately to severely active disease, a Clinical Activity Score of at least 3, a NOSPECS grade of at least 4, and a disease duration under 3 months. Patients were excluded if they had other autoimmune diseases, uncontrolled infections, pregnancy or lactation. Clinical symptoms, serum thyroxine, TRAb, thyroid ultrasound and orbital computed tomography formed the basis of the diagnosis. Ficoll-Paque density gradient centrifugation was used to isolate PBMCs from 10 ml of fresh peripheral blood. Total RNA was extracted with Trizol reagent and quality-checked on an Agilent 2100 Bioanalyzer. CDR1 and CDR2 are drawn from the germline V gene (reference sequence): DFQATT, SNEGSKA. The CDR3 has 13 amino acids, counting the end cysteine and phenylalanine. The CDR3 DNA has 39 bases and is translated from base 1. A distance of 17 bases separates the germline ends of V and J, which lose 3 bases and 8 bases respectively.

This sequence uses TRBV20-1 and TRBJ2-7; the D gene is not confidently resolved. The sample consisted of peripheral blood. The sequence was collected from an adult man with Graves' ophthalmopathy. In nucleotide form, the sequence is TGCAGTGCTAGCTTACCTGGTCTCGTGAAGCAGTACTTC. Its translation reads: CSASLPGLVKQYF.